The rows below give T cell receptor beta chains drawn from one sample of a study of blood T cells in healthy people across ages. TCRdb analysed the 5' RACE reads with MiXCR anew, one entry per CDR3 protein. The table records 750,000 to 1,000,000 distinct CDR3 sequences, 25% to 35% of them present only once. These sequences were also reported in another study, on T cells of mothers and their children.

The sample consisted of blood. All receptors derive from a woman in her thirties or forties in good health. The CDR3 runs from the conserved cysteine through the conserved F or W. Each record gives: D gene, V gene, J gene, clone size, CDR3 protein, CDR3 DNA. D genes are given only for firm matches. Clone size appears in some rows only: once, few, many, or a class for an expanded clone.

>NA|TRBV20-1|TRBJ1-1|few
CSARDLRGRRKNTEAFF
TGCAGTGCTAGAGATCTCAGAGGCCGGAGGAAGAACACTGAAGCTTTCTTT
>TRBD1|TRBV11-2|TRBJ2-5|many
CASSRGGNQETQYF
TGTGCCAGCTCGCGAGGGGGCAACCAAGAGACCCAGTACTTC
>NA|TRBV4-2|TRBJ1-2|many
CASSELDGYTF
TGTGCCAGCAGCGAATTAGATGGCTACACCTTC
>NA|TRBV6-2/TRBV6-3|TRBJ2-7|NA
CASSLHGTPSYEQYF
TGTGCCAGCAGCCTACACGGAACCCCCTCCTACGAGCAGTACTTC
>NA|TRBV20-1|TRBJ1-2|NA
CSATDGGGYYGYTF
TGCAGTGCTACCGACGGGGGCGGATACTATGGCTACACCTTC
>NA|TRBV18|TRBJ1-4|NA
CASSPRGLSTNEKLFF
TGTGCCAGCTCACCACGAGGACTGTCAACTAATGAAAAACTGTTTTTT
>TRBD2|TRBV19|TRBJ2-1|few
CASPAGGGYNEQFF
TGTGCCTCCCCAGCGGGGGGGGGTTACAATGAGCAGTTCTTC
>NA|TRBV25-1|TRBJ1-1|few
CASRDRFNTEAFF
TGTGCCAGCAGAGACAGATTTAACACTGAAGCTTTCTTT
>NA|TRBV19|TRBJ2-3|NA
CTSTSTDTQYF
TGTACCAGTACTAGCACAGATACGCAGTATTTT
>TRBD2|TRBV4-3|TRBJ2-7|many
CASSISGGPAYEQYF
TGCGCCAGCAGCATTAGCGGGGGGCCTGCTTACGAGCAGTACTTC
>NA|TRBV29-1|TRBJ2-1|many
CSVVFPGRVSNEQFF
TGCAGCGTTGTGTTTCCGGGCAGGGTAAGCAATGAGCAGTTCTTC
>TRBD2|TRBV11-2|TRBJ2-1|few
CASSITSGGADEQFF
TGTGCCAGCAGCATAACTAGCGGGGGGGCCGATGAGCAGTTCTTC
>NA|TRBV2|TRBJ2-1|NA
CASSGGEDEQFF
TGTGCCAGCAGTGGAGGTGAGGATGAGCAGTTCTTC
>NA|TRBV5-5|TRBJ1-1|many
CASSSAAQRNTEAFF
TGTGCCAGCAGCTCCGCGGCGCAACGGAACACTGAAGCTTTCTTT
>NA|TRBV29-1|TRBJ1-1|NA
CSAPPRGPGTEAFF
TGCAGCGCTCCACCCCGGGGGCCCGGAACTGAAGCTTTCTTT
>TRBD1|TRBV7-2|TRBJ1-4|NA
CASSLGDRRNERLFF
TGTGCCAGCAGCTTAGGGGACAGGAGGAATGAAAGGCTGTTTTTT